The 15 T cell receptor beta chains below come from one sample, sequenced in a study of blood T cell repertoires in COVID-19. Produced via immunoSEQ multiplex PCR; TCRdb's table is partial and in-frame only. The sample gives more than 110,000 clones, around 73% of which show up once; around 5.5% is in the top ten. The specimen was PBMCs or T cells enriched from blood (not recorded which). Receptors originate from a woman aged 50 to 60 who had recovered from COVID-19.

This chain links TRBV2 with TRBJ2-5, with D perhaps matching TRBD1 (5 bases). The V end lost 4 bases, the J end lost 1 base, and 10 bases lay between the germline ends. Germline V gives CDR1 SNHLY, CDR2 FYNNEI. There are 14 residues in the CDR3. The CDR3 loop reads CASSAGFPQETQYF. In DNA form, the CDR3 reads TGTGCCAGCAGTGCAGGGTTCCCCCAAGAGACCCAGTACTTC. Full variable domain (missing parts from reference TRBV2 and TRBJ2-5): EPEVTQTPSHQVTQMGQEVILRCVPISNHLYFYWYRQILGQKVEFLVSFYNNEISEKSEIFDDQFSVERPDGSNFTLKIRSTKLEDSAMYFCASSAGFPQETQYFGPGTRLLVL.

The genes are TRBV5-1 and TRBJ2-4, with 9 positions matching TRBD2. Germline loops: CDR1 SGHRS, CDR2 YFSETQ. Trimming took 1 base from V and 5 from J; bases not matched to a gene: 7. CDR3 length equals 16 residues. The CDR3 loop reads CASSLTIGGGENIQYF. CDR3 DNA: TGCGCCAGCAGCTTGACGATAGGCGGGGGGGAAAACATTCAGTACTTC.

The rearrangement uses TRBV7-9 and TRBJ1-2; 7 bases are a match to TRBD1. J gave up 5 bases and V 3 bases, and 3 bases lay outside the gene matches. The CDR3 extends over 13 amino acids. Germline V lookup: CDR1 SEHNR, CDR2 FQNEAQ (reference sequence). CDR3: CASSLGQPYGYTF. The CDR3 DNA is TGTGCCAGCAGCTTGGGACAGCCTTATGGCTACACCTTC. Looking up the rest from reference TRBV7-9 and TRBJ1-2 gives the full variable domain: DTGVSQNPRHKITKRGQNVTFRCDPISEHNRLYWYRQTLGQGPEFLTYFQNEAQLEKSRLLSDRFSAERPKGSFSTLEIQRTEQGDSAMYLCASSLGQPYGYTFGSGTRLTVV.

Comments on this clone: Other DNA sequences in the sample encode the same CDR3. The rearrangement links TRBV6-5 to TRBJ1-2, with D possibly TRBD1 on 5 matching bases. Trimming stripped 6 bases from V and 1 base from J, with 9 bases between. Germline V gene lookup returns CDR1 MNHEY and CDR2 SVGAGI. This CDR3 comprises 13 residues. CDR3 region: CASSLDSNYGYTF. Here the CDR3 DNA reads TGTGCCAGCAGCCTAGACAGTAACTATGGCTACACCTTC.

This clone was recorded only once. The J gene is TRBJ2-2, the V gene TRBV7-8; 7 bases align to TRBD2. With 2 bases clipped from V and 4 bases from J, the junction kept 7 bases outside the gene matches. There are 16 residues in the CDR3. In germline, CDR1 is SGHVS, CDR2 FQNEAQ. DNA of the CDR3: TGTGCCAGCAGCTTAAGAGCGGGGAAGGGCACCGGGGAGCTGTTTTTT. It yields the protein CASSLRAGKGTGELFF.

The rearrangement links TRBV15 to TRBJ2-1; TRBD2 matches at 11 bases. This CDR3 has 21 amino acids. The V gene's germline CDR1 is LNHNV and CDR2 YYDKDF (reference sequence). The V and J ends lost 0 bases and 3 bases, in that order; junction bases with no gene match: 16. CDR3 sequence reads: CATSRDWSGASGGPLYNEQFF. CDR3 DNA: TGTGCCACCAGCAGAGATTGGTCAGGGGCTAGCGGGGGGCCTCTCTACAATGAGCAGTTCTTC.

V usage is TRBV19 and J usage is TRBJ1-2, with D possibly TRBD1 on 5 matching bases. CDR3 length: 14 amino acids. V was shortened by 7 bases and J by 0 bases, with 12 bases between the two germline ends. In germline, CDR1 is LNHDA, CDR2 SQIVND (reference sequence). CDR3 amino acids: CASIRTGANYGYTF. The DNA for the CDR3 is TGTGCCAGTATTCGAACAGGAGCTAACTATGGCTACACCTTC.

This chain uses TRBV19 with TRBJ2-7; 7 bases map to TRBD1. The CDR3 totals 15 residues. Germline values: CDR1 LNHDA, CDR2 SQIVND (reference sequence). V dropped 6 bases and J dropped 3; count of bases not matched to a gene: 11. CDR3 nucleotide sequence: TGTGCCAGTAGCCAGCTTGGGACAGTCAACTACGAGCAGTACTTC. Translation: CASSQLGTVNYEQYF. The whole variable domain, filled in from reference TRBV19 and TRBJ2-7, reads DGGITQSPKYLFRKEGQNVTLSCEQNLNHDAMYWYRQDPGQGLRLIYYSQIVNDFQKGDIAEGYSVSREKKESFPLTVTSAQKNPTAFYLCASSQLGTVNYEQYFGPGTRLTVT.

This chain connects TRBV5-1 to TRBJ1-5; 9 nucleotides line up with TRBD1. Germline V gene sequence: CDR1 SGHRS, CDR2 YFSETQ. CDR3 size: 15 residues. V was pared by 0 bases and J by 7 bases, with 5 bases of the junction left unmatched. CDR3 in amino acids: CASSLGYTGGQPQHF. In DNA, the CDR3 is TGCGCCAGCAGCTTGGGTTATACAGGGGGCCAGCCCCAGCATTTT. The full variable domain, its missing parts supplied by reference TRBV5-1 and TRBJ1-5, is KAGVTQTPRYLIKTRGQQVTLSCSPISGHRSVSWYQQTPGQGLQFLFEYFSETQRNKGNFPGRFSGRQFSNSRSEMNVSTLELGDSALYLCASSLGYTGGQPQHFGDGTRLSIL.

The chain couples TRBV15 to TRBJ2-1; D is possibly TRBD2 (5 bases). The CDR3 runs to 13 residues. The germline V gene encodes CDR1 LNHNV and CDR2 YYDKDF (reference sequence). The V end lost 0 bases, the J end lost 6 bases, and 6 bases lay between the germline ends. As DNA, the CDR3 is TGTGCCACCAGCAGAGACCTAGCCAATGAGCAGTTCTTC. Translating it yields CATSRDLANEQFF.

The CDR3 spells CASSSDTIYNEQFF. In nucleotides, the CDR3 is TGTGCCAGCAGCTCGGACACCATCTACAATGAGCAGTTCTTC. J is TRBJ2-1 and V is TRBV7-3; maybe TRBD1 (5 bases). CDR3 size: 14 residues. V was clipped by 4 bases and J by 3 bases, with 10 bases between them. Germline-derived CDR1 and CDR2 are SGHTA and FQGTGA.

The rearrangement links TRBV7-2 to TRBJ2-3; possibly TRBD2 for D (6 bases). The V gene's germline CDR1 is SGHTA and CDR2 FQGNSA. Trimming took 4 bases from V and 2 from J, leaving 22 bases between them. The CDR3 covers 18 residues. This CDR3 is CASSSLWGSGQSTDTQYF. The CDR3 region has the DNA TGTGCCAGCAGCTCCCTTTGGGGTAGCGGCCAATCCACAGATACGCAGTATTTT.

This clone was seen a single time. The rearrangement links TRBV29-1 to TRBJ2-7, with D maybe TRBD1 (5 bases). The CDR3 is made up of 12 amino acids. Germline assignment: CDR1 SQVTM and CDR2 ANQGSEA. Trimming took 7 bases from V and 3 from J, leaving 13 bases between them. The CDR3, as DNA: TGCAGCGCCTCCTGGGGCCTCTACGAGCAGTACTTC. Residues: CSASWGLYEQYF.

The chain is built from TRBV4-2 and TRBJ2-3, with 9 bases fitting TRBD2. J was trimmed by 5 bases and V by 4 bases; bases with no gene match: 10. Germline V gene sequence: CDR1 LGHNA, CDR2 YNFKEQ. The CDR3 has 16 amino acids. CDR3 loop: CASSPGASGVIDTQYF. The CDR3 DNA reads as TGTGCCAGCAGCCCCGGTGCTAGCGGGGTGATAGATACGCAGTATTTT.

The chain uses TRBV5-4 and TRBJ2-2, with 7 bases lining up with TRBD2. The CDR3 is 15 amino acids. CDR1 SGHNT and CDR2 YYREEE come from the germline V gene (reference sequence). With V trimmed by 2 bases and J by 1 base, 2 bases remained unmatched. As DNA, the CDR3 is TGTGCCAGCAGCTTCGGCGGGGGGAACACCGGGGAGCTGTTTTTT. As protein: CASSFGGGNTGELFF.